The next 19 T cell receptor beta chains were all read from a single sample in a study of cytomegalovirus exposure and HLA in healthy donors. 13 Jbeta primers and 60 Vbeta primers were used for the PCR. Here immunoSEQ multiplex PCR was the method, and the copy in TCRdb shows in-frame clones only, minus some. The record lists 85,000 to 110,000 clones, of which the ten most abundant hold about 3%. The specimen was PBMCs. These receptors all stem from a man aged 35 to 55 in good health and CMV-seronegative.

The chain is built from TRBV2 and TRBJ2-2, with D tentatively TRBD1 (7 bases). The CDR3 has 14 amino acids. The germline gives CDR1 SNHLY, CDR2 FYNNEI. Trimming stripped 7 bases from V and 7 bases from J, with 16 bases between. The DNA of the CDR3 is TGTGCCAGCAAATCCCAGGGGGGTGACGGGGAGCTGTTTTTT. It yields the protein CASKSQGGDGELFF.

The rearrangement uses TRBV6-5 and TRBJ2-7; 10 bases map to TRBD1. CDR3 length equals 15 residues. Germline lookup yields CDR1 MNHEY and CDR2 SVGAGI. J was trimmed by 2 bases and V by 3 bases; bases with no gene match: 4. The CDR3 loop reads CASSYAGTGAYEQYF. In DNA, the CDR3 is TGTGCCAGCAGTTATGCCGGGACAGGGGCCTACGAGCAGTACTTC.

J is TRBJ2-7 and V is TRBV30, with D maybe TRBD1 (6 bases). Trimming stripped 5 bases from V and 10 bases from J, with 18 bases between. Germline CDR1 is GTSNPN and CDR2 is SVGIG (reference sequence). This CDR3 is 12 amino acids long. CDR3 DNA sequence: TGTGCCTGGGGCCCGAGGGACATCTCTCAGTACTTC. It translates to CAWGPRDISQYF. Looking up the rest from reference TRBV30 and TRBJ2-7 gives the full variable domain: SQTIHQWPATLVQPVGSPLSLECTVEGTSNPNLYWYRQAAGRGLQLLFYSVGIGQISSEVPQNLSASRPQDRQFILSSKKLLLSDSGFYLCAWGPRDISQYFGPGTRLTVT.

The chain couples TRBV9 to TRBJ2-1; 8 positions agree with TRBD2. The CDR3 sequence is 18 residues long. V lost 0 bases, J lost 8 bases, and 16 bases stayed unmatched. Looked up from germline, CDR1 is SGDLS and CDR2 is YYNGEE. The CDR3 bases are TGTGCCAGCAGCGTAGGTGTTAGCGGGATCATGATTCAGGATGAGCAGTTCTTC. Amino acids: CASSVGVSGIMIQDEQFF.

The J gene is TRBJ1-3, the V gene TRBV30, with a weak D call TRBD1 (5 bases). The CDR3 runs 14 residues. Germline CDR1 reads GTSNPN; CDR2 reads SVGIG (reference sequence). Trimming shortened V by 7 bases and J by 5 bases, and 18 bases separated the two germline ends. CDR3 residues: CAFSTGGFRNTIYF. CDR3 sequence (DNA): TGTGCCTTCAGTACGGGGGGTTTTAGAAACACCATATATTTT. The full variable domain, rest sourced from reference TRBV30 and TRBJ1-3, is SQTIHQWPATLVQPVGSPLSLECTVEGTSNPNLYWYRQAAGRGLQLLFYSVGIGQISSEVPQNLSASRPQDRQFILSSKKLLLSDSGFYLCAFSTGGFRNTIYFGEGSWLTVV.

This chain links TRBV29-1 with TRBJ2-2; TRBD1 is a possible D gene (5 bases). CDR3 length: 15 amino acids. Trimming stripped 3 bases from V and 5 bases from J, with 16 bases between. CDR1 is SQVTM and CDR2 is ANQGSEA in the germline V gene. The CDR3 sequence is CSVEAGQSKTGELFF. Here the CDR3 DNA reads TGCAGCGTTGAGGCAGGGCAGTCTAAGACCGGGGAGCTGTTTTTT.

The genes are TRBV5-1 and TRBJ2-3; 11 nucleotides match TRBD2. The CDR3 sequence is 15 residues long. With V trimmed by 4 bases and J by 3 bases, 4 bases remained unmatched. Germline CDR1 is SGHRS and CDR2 is YFSETQ. The CDR3 nucleotides are TGCGCCAGCAGCAAACTAGCGGGAGAAACAGATACGCAGTATTTT. Its translation is CASSKLAGETDTQYF.

The chain is built from TRBV7-2 and TRBJ2-5; 12 bases align to TRBD2. The CDR3 consists of 15 residues. Germline lookup yields CDR1 SGHTA and CDR2 FQGNSA. The V segment lost 4 bases and the J segment 11 bases; nucleotides outside the gene matches: 11. The DNA for the CDR3 is TGTGCCAGCAGCTCCCTAGCGGGAGGGCCGGGGGAGCAGTACTTC. Its translation is CASSSLAGGPGEQYF.

The CDR3 DNA follows: TGTGCCAGCAGCTCGACAGTTTTTGGCGAAAAACTGTTTTTT. Encoded protein: CASSSTVFGEKLFF. This chain connects TRBV7-9 to TRBJ1-4; TRBD1 might be the D (5 bases). V shed 4 bases and J shed 8 bases, with 14 bases lying between them. Germline V lookup: CDR1 SEHNR, CDR2 FQNEAQ (reference sequence). The CDR3 spans 14 residues.

V and J are TRBV5-5 and TRBJ2-3; 7 bases line up with TRBD1. This CDR3 is 13 amino acids long. J lost 3 bases, V lost 7 bases, and 5 bases had no gene match. The germline V gene has CDR1 SGHKS and CDR2 YYEKEE (reference sequence). The CDR3 protein is CASQGDQTDTQYF. In DNA, the CDR3 is TGTGCCAGCCAGGGGGATCAGACAGATACGCAGTATTTT.

The gene calls are TRBV29-1 and TRBJ2-7; no reliable D call. The CDR3 is 13 amino acids. Germline V CDR1 and CDR2: SQVTM, ANQGSEA. The V end lost 2 bases, the J end lost 1 base, and 9 bases lay between the germline ends. CDR3 nucleotide sequence: TGCAGCGTTGAATTCCCCCCATCCTACGAGCAGTACTTC. Translated, it gives CSVEFPPSYEQYF.

The chain couples TRBV5-6 to TRBJ2-7, with 8 bases fitting TRBD2. Germline V gives CDR1 SGHDT, CDR2 YYEEEE. The CDR3 extends over 18 amino acids. J was trimmed by 2 bases and V by 0 bases; bases with no gene match: 13. In DNA, the CDR3 is TGTGCCAGCAGCTTGGTGCCCAGGGATACTAGCGGAACCTACGAGCAGTACTTC. This translates into CASSLVPRDTSGTYEQYF.

The gene calls are TRBV19 and TRBJ2-1; 7 bases line up with TRBD1. V shed 4 bases and J 0 bases; nucleotides not matched to a gene: 9. Germline CDR1 and CDR2: LNHDA and SQIVND (reference sequence). CDR3 length: 17 residues. The CDR3 sequence: CASSTPRGSISYNEQFF. The CDR3 coding sequence is TGTGCCAGTAGTACCCCCAGGGGGTCTATCTCCTACAATGAGCAGTTCTTC. The full variable domain, its missing parts supplied by reference TRBV19 and TRBJ2-1, is DGGITQSPKYLFRKEGQNVTLSCEQNLNHDAMYWYRQDPGQGLRLIYYSQIVNDFQKGDIAEGYSVSREKKESFPLTVTSAQKNPTAFYLCASSTPRGSISYNEQFFGPGTRLTVL.

This chain joins TRBV5-1 and TRBJ1-6; D might be TRBD1 (5 bases). Germline V gives CDR1 SGHRS, CDR2 YFSETQ. This CDR3 region has 17 residues. Trimming left V 1 base short and J 8 bases short, with 19 bases between. Written as DNA, the CDR3 is TGCGCCAGCAGCTTGTGGGGCGGGGGTAGTCTGGATTCACCCCTCCACTTT. This codes for CASSLWGGGSLDSPLHF.

The chain is built from TRBV5-1 and TRBJ1-1; 7 bases match TRBD1. The CDR3 has 16 amino acids. Germline assignment: CDR1 SGHRS and CDR2 YFSETQ. Losses at the gene ends were 0 bases for V and 0 bases for J; bases not matched to a gene: 5. CDR3 loop: CASSLDRGKVNTEAFF. CDR3 bases: TGCGCCAGCAGCTTGGACAGGGGAAAGGTGAACACTGAAGCTTTCTTT.

The gene calls are TRBV30 and TRBJ2-1; 7 bases line up with TRBD1. The CDR3 has 12 residues. V was pared by 5 bases and J by 11 bases, with 9 bases of the junction left unmatched. Per germline, CDR1 GTSNPN and CDR2 SVGIG (reference sequence). CDR3 loop: CAWAGQEQKQFF. For the CDR3, the DNA is TGTGCCTGGGCTGGACAGGAGCAAAAGCAGTTCTTC.

V usage is TRBV28 and J usage is TRBJ1-2; the match to TRBD1 covers 9 bases. This CDR3 comprises 14 residues. Losses at the gene ends were 5 bases for V and 4 bases for J; bases not matched to a gene: 5. CDR1 is MDHEN and CDR2 is SYDVKM in the germline V gene. The CDR3 sequence: CASSEGQGFYGYTF. In nucleotides, the CDR3 is TGTGCCAGCAGTGAGGGACAGGGCTTCTATGGCTACACCTTC.

The V gene is TRBV11-3, the J gene TRBJ2-7; D may be TRBD1 (5 bases). The CDR3 length is 14 residues. V lost 1 base, J lost 2 bases, and 9 bases lay in between. CDR1 is SGHNT and CDR2 is YENEEA in the germline V gene. CDR3 sequence (DNA): TGTGCCAGCAGCTTAGGGCAGGGCACCTACGAGCAGTACTTC. Translating gives CASSLGQGTYEQYF.

The gene calls are TRBV19 and TRBJ1-5, with D hard to call. V lost 7 bases and J 0 bases, leaving 10 bases between the germline ends. The V gene's germline CDR1 is LNHDA and CDR2 SQIVND (reference sequence). This CDR3 is built from 14 residues. The CDR3 DNA is TGTGCCAGTAAGGCGGGGAATAGCAATCAGCCCCAGCATTTT. As protein: CASKAGNSNQPQHF.